Following are 22 T cell receptor beta chains from one sample sequenced in a study of monozygotic twins with inflammatory bowel disease (dated by TCRdb to the late 2010s). The protocol used for the library was 5' RACE. Sequenced using an Illumina HiSeq 2500. After reprocessing by TCRdb, each CDR3 protein sequence is one entry, and no DNA is given. In this sample's table one finds approximately 210,000 distinct CDR3 sequences. Clones ranked in the top ten supply roughly 7.7% of the sample. Sequenced: blood. The receptors stem from a human donor with ulcerative colitis or Crohn's disease, or a healthy co-twin of an affected twin (not recorded which).

The genes are TRBV5-1 and TRBJ2-5; TCRdb's D call, TRBD1, is unchecked because there is no DNA. Germline values: CDR1 SGHRS, CDR2 YFSETQ. The CDR3 runs to 13 residues. This CDR3 reads CASGWTVQETQYF. The whole variable domain, remainder taken from reference TRBV5-1 and TRBJ2-5, is KAGVTQTPRYLIKTRGQQVTLSCSPISGHRSVSWYQQTPGQGLQFLFEYFSETQRNKGNFPGRFSGRQFSNSRSEMNVSTLELGDSALYLCASGWTVQETQYFGPGTRLLVL.

This chain uses TRBV4-1 with TRBJ2-3. The V gene's germline CDR1 is MGHRA and CDR2 YSYEKL. The CDR3 totals 16 residues. The CDR3 here is CASSQDLAGGRDTQYF.

This chain joins TRBV29-1 and TRBJ2-5; without DNA, the TCRdb call of TRBD1 cannot be checked. The CDR3 is 12 amino acids. Germline CDR1 reads SQVTM; CDR2 reads ANQGSEA. The CDR3 here is CSVAQGRETQYF. The full variable domain, in which reference TRBV29-1 and TRBJ2-5 provide the parts outside the CDR3, is SAVISQKPSRDICQRGTSLTIQCQVDSQVTMMFWYRQQPGQSLTLIATANQGSEATYESGFVIDKFPISRPNLTFSTLTVSNMSPEDSSIYLCSVAQGRETQYFGPGTRLLVL.

The gene calls are TRBV5-1 and TRBJ1-2; TCRdb indicates TRBD1, and absent DNA this call remains unverified. Per the germline V gene, CDR1 is SGHRS and CDR2 is YFSETQ. There are 14 residues in the CDR3. Here the CDR3 reads CASRPGQEGYGYTF.

The V call is TRBV5-4, the J call TRBJ1-2; lacking DNA, the TRBD1 call made by TCRdb goes unchecked. Germline loops: CDR1 SGHNT, CDR2 YYREEE (reference sequence). The CDR3 spans 14 residues. CDR3 amino acids: CASSSTTGYYGYTF.

The chain links TRBV5-1 to TRBJ2-7. The CDR3 totals 13 residues. Germline-derived CDR1 and CDR2 are SGHRS and YFSETQ. CDR3 sequence reads: CASSLSPTYEQYF.

The chain carries TRBV5-5 and TRBJ1-2; TCRdb selects TRBD1, and the lack of DNA leaves this call unchecked. CDR3 size: 13 residues. Germline V CDR1 and CDR2: SGHKS, YYEKEE (reference sequence). CDR3 sequence: CASSEGGRGGYTF.

The chain couples TRBV12-3 or TRBV12-4 to TRBJ2-1; TCRdb indicates TRBD1, and absent DNA this call remains unverified. This CDR3 region has 15 residues. This CDR3 reads CASSLTQGAWNEQFF.

This chain uses TRBV28 with TRBJ2-7; absent DNA, TCRdb's TRBD1 call cannot be checked. From germline, CDR1 is MDHEN and CDR2 SYDVKM. The CDR3 totals 14 residues. CDR3 amino acids: CASSLTGDLYEQYF. Full variable domain (rest looked up from reference TRBV28 and TRBJ2-7): DVKVTQSSRYLVKRTGEKVFLECVQDMDHENMFWYRQDPGLGLRLIYFSYDVKMKEKGDIPEGYSVSREKKERFSLILESASTNQTSMYLCASSLTGDLYEQYFGPGTRLTVT.

The chain combines TRBV28 with TRBJ2-2; TCRdb's D gene call, TRBD1, goes unchecked for lack of DNA. This CDR3 is 15 amino acids long. From germline, CDR1 is MDHEN and CDR2 SYDVKM. The CDR3 is CASSHGTGAHRELFF.

V and J are TRBV20-1 and TRBJ2-3; TCRdb picks TRBD2, but there is no DNA to check that call. The CDR3 extends over 15 amino acids. From germline, CDR1 is DFQATT and CDR2 SNEGSKA (reference sequence). This chain's CDR3 is CSVLSDYQSTDTQYF.

The V gene is TRBV12-3 or TRBV12-4, the J gene TRBJ2-3; without DNA, the TCRdb call of TRBD1 cannot be checked. The CDR3 runs 15 residues. The CDR3 is CASSPDREGSDTQYF.

This rearrangement joins TRBV6-1 to TRBJ1-2; the TCRdb D gene call, TRBD1, has no DNA to confirm it. The CDR3 loop spans 15 amino acids. Germline lookup yields CDR1 MNHNS and CDR2 SASEGT. The chain's CDR3 is CASSGIRGGLSRYTF.

The rearrangement links TRBV7-9 to TRBJ2-1; the D gene TCRdb calls, TRBD1, cannot be checked with no DNA. CDR3 length equals 15 residues. In germline, CDR1 is SEHNR, CDR2 FQNEAQ (reference sequence). The chain's CDR3 is CASRDSGSDPNEQFF. Full variable domain (outside the CDR3, taken from reference TRBV7-9 and TRBJ2-1): DTGVSQNPRHKITKRGQNVTFRCDPISEHNRLYWYRQTLGQGPEFLTYFQNEAQLEKSRLLSDRFSAERPKGSFSTLEIQRTEQGDSAMYLCASRDSGSDPNEQFFGPGTRLTVL.

The gene calls are TRBV12-3 or TRBV12-4 and TRBJ2-3. The CDR3 has 15 amino acids. The CDR3 here is CASSLAHLGSDTQYF.

The chain has TRBV5-1 and TRBJ2-7; TCRdb proposes TRBD2, but this gene call is untestable without DNA. This CDR3 has 14 amino acids. Germline loops: CDR1 SGHRS, CDR2 YFSETQ. CDR3 protein: CASSLSGGSYEQYF.

This chain joins TRBV2 and TRBJ2-3; TCRdb's D call, TRBD1, is unchecked because there is no DNA. This CDR3 spans 14 amino acids. CDR1 and CDR2 (germline): SNHLY, FYNNEI. CDR3 sequence: CASTGTERTDTQYF.

The rearrangement uses TRBV20-1 and TRBJ1-3. In germline, CDR1 is DFQATT, CDR2 SNEGSKA (reference sequence). The CDR3 has 15 residues. The CDR3 spells CSARIPLLSGNTIYF.

V and J are TRBV24-1 and TRBJ1-2; TCRdb reports TRBD1, a call that lacks DNA to check it against. The germline gives CDR1 KGHDR, CDR2 SFDVKD. The CDR3 spans 13 residues. The CDR3 loop reads CATSDATGYGYTF.

The chain uses TRBV28 and TRBJ2-2; TCRdb's D call of TRBD1 is untestable without DNA. Germline V gene sequence: CDR1 MDHEN, CDR2 SYDVKM. The length of the CDR3 is 18 residues. CDR3 in amino acids: CASTTRYRQGGNTGELFF.

The CDR3 loop is CASSFIRNTEAFF. V gene TRBV27 combines with J gene TRBJ1-1. The CDR3 sequence is 13 residues long. Germline assignment: CDR1 MNHEY and CDR2 SMNVEV (reference sequence).

The V call is TRBV4-3, the J call TRBJ2-7; TCRdb designates TRBD1, a call that cannot be tested without DNA. This CDR3 region has 15 residues. CDR1 is LGHNA, CDR2 YSLEER, per germline. The chain's CDR3 is CASSPSEAGSYEQYF.